This T cell receptor (beta chain) was profiled in a study of T cells expressing NK-cell markers. TCRdb reprocessed the 5' RACE reads and keeps a single row for each CDR3 protein, giving no DNA. In all, the sample yields a few hundred thousand distinct CDR3 sequences. The CDR3 covers 18 residues. The chain employs TRBV12-3 or TRBV12-4 and TRBJ2-4; TCRdb's D call of TRBD2 is untestable without DNA. Source material: blood T cells: a sorted CD56 or NKG2C T cell subset, CD4+ or CD8+ T cells, or bulk PBMC T cells (not recorded which). This sequence was found in a woman between 50 and 59 years old in good health. This chain's CDR3 is CASSLPRRLAGGKNIQYF.